This T cell receptor (beta chain) stems from a study of cytomegalovirus exposure and HLA in healthy donors (dated by TCRdb to 2015 to 2018). Regarding the research as a whole: In an earlier analysis of some 610 of the donors, approximately 260 Gb of sequence data and 117 million unique TCR beta sequences from 150 million to 200 million T cells were reported. An earlier analysis of 587 of the donors applied high-throughput TCR beta sequencing to assess whether each TCR beta V gene segment acted as functional or pseudogenic. Rather than using new phenotypic data, the later analysis identified candidate immune exposures from TCR beta sequences and from how often those sequences occurred across donors. Among about 360 genotyped donors of the cohort, an average of around 240,000 unique TCR beta nucleotide sequences were sequenced per donor, around 18% of them non-productive. In addition to the first cohort of 666 subjects, a separate validation cohort of 130 or so different subjects was used. To predict cytomegalovirus infection status, the study combined high-throughput TCR immunosequencing, statistical association of individual TCRs with disease status, and machine learning. All discovery cohort repertoires had been generated using a single sequencing platform. Donor age, sex, ethnicity and CMV serostatus were compiled alongside the repertoire data. A later analysis re-examined previously published TCR beta repertoires from more than 600 donors and added high-resolution HLA genotyping to investigate patterns of TCR occurrence. An early release covering 500 to 750 HLA-typed donors comprised approximately 290 gigabases of sequencing data and approximately 85 million unique TCR sequences. HLA typing included class I and class II loci at four-digit resolution. The genetic ancestry cluster associated with self-reported Caucasian donors included over 65% of the roughly 400 genotyped donors. Genome-wide SNP genotypes for about 65% of the roughly 670 donors were used in a later genetic analysis, which treated that subset as a discovery cohort. The study aimed to test whether cataloging public T cell receptors could reveal signatures of past pathogen exposure. Typing coverage varied by locus: roughly 620-640 donors for A, B, C, DRB1 and DQB1; approximately 500 for DQA1; over 600 for DPA1; roughly 470 for DPB1. A handful of DR-DQ haplotypes were treated as single units for association and clustering because of strong linkage in the cohort. The study used immunosequencing to profile the T cell repertoires of 666 subjects and linked those repertoires to cytomegalovirus serostatus.

The paper's findings and limits, for the study overall: A later analysis found that TCR association rates varied across HLA loci, with DRB1 alleles showing the most associated TCRs and HLA-C alleles the fewest. The study gave a list of about 160 TCR beta chains associated with cytomegalovirus. In this cohort, only TCR beta chains were sequenced, and detectable features were limited by the absence of alpha or paired-chain data. Most CMV-associated TCR beta chains appeared to be HLA-restricted in a later analysis, and the HLA associations seemed to be driven largely by CMV exposure. Roughly uniform sequencing depth across donors was assumed in presence/absence analyses, although this assumption may not hold. In vitro tests confirmed that a few of the cytomegalovirus-associated TCR beta chains recognize cytomegalovirus antigens. While some public TCRs were present in many individuals, most TCR sequences turned up only very rarely across donors. Because HLA typing was unavailable for some donors at each locus, only the typed subset was used in association tests. Correlated functional status among segregating V segments might be attributable to linkage disequilibrium, but an unknown experimental factor could not be ruled out. It was suggested by the authors that the approach could potentially be generalized to other disease states and immunological phenotypes. A later analysis associated about 16,000 TCR beta sequences with specific HLA alleles at a false discovery rate of 0.05. The classifier was reported to diagnose cytomegalovirus status with high specificity and sensitivity in both the original and validation cohorts. Because counts were too low, roughly 18 rarely observed V segments, including chromosome 9 orphons, were left out of the earlier analysis of 587 of the donors. A later analysis found that HLA-associated TCR beta chains were more clonally expanded and had lower generation probabilities than equally common non-associated chains. A later genetic analysis associated a missense DCLRE1C variant with V-gene and J-gene trimming of TCR beta chains, and an independent cohort replicated the association. According to a later genetic analysis, donors in an Asian-associated ancestry cluster had fewer N-insertions in productive TCRs than the roughly 700-donor mean. The sequencing pipeline was judged likely to have produced a cluster of highly shared sequence variants as a technical artifact. A further reported finding was that TCR beta sequences accurately predicted the HLA-A and HLA-B alleles for most subjects in the first cohort. In an earlier analysis of approximately 590 of the donors, most TCR beta V segments were observed in productive rearrangements about 87% or about 30% of the time, broadly matching IMGT annotations. For the cohort, immune exposure information was limited to CMV serostatus. Some IMGT-functional V segments, including TRBV6-2 and TRBV6-3, could not be distinguished by the 87-base-pair reads and were therefore excluded. In a later analysis, several top co-occurrence clusters were reported to appear linked to parvovirus B19, influenza, CMV and Epstein-Barr virus. When HLA alleles, especially DR and DQ, strongly co-occurred, TCR associations were difficult to assign to individual alleles.

The library was made by the immunoSEQ multiplex PCR assay. The multiplex PCR relied on a mix of 60 forward primers for TCR Vbeta segments and 13 reverse primers for TCR Jbeta segments. Amplification of the CDR3 region of rearranged TCR beta genes was performed with a multiplex PCR assay on genomic DNA. On the Illumina HiSeq System, the amplified TCR beta libraries were sequenced as 87-base-pair reads. The paper's processing steps were these. A later analysis tallied 75 million to 95 million unique TCR beta chains across the approximately 670 repertoires, and some 10 million of those chains were shared by two or more donors. Raw reads were error-corrected and collapsed into unique sequences with a nearest-neighbor algorithm that merged closely related sequences to remove PCR and sequencing errors. V, D and J gene segments were assigned by aligning CDR3 sequences to IMGT reference sequences. For a sequence to be retained, a match of at least six nucleotides to both a V gene segment and a J gene segment was required. A rearrangement was called productive if the CDR3 had no stop codons and remained in frame with V and J, and every other rearrangement was called non-productive. Following IMGT convention, CDR3 was defined as the stretch from the second conserved V-encoded cysteine up to the conserved J-encoded phenylalanine. In an earlier analysis of more than 550 of the donors, sequences lacking an unambiguous match to a single V gene segment were excluded. An earlier analysis of fewer than 650 of the donors classified V segments as functional when productive rearrangements were above 56.7% and as segregating when the standard deviation between donors was above 5%. To diagnose cytomegalovirus status from the catalog of TCR beta chain sequences, a statistical classification framework was built. V and J gene assignment, in a later analysis, came from comparing TCR nucleotide sequences with IMGT/GENE-DB human TR gene sequences. Using the TCRdist pipeline, a later analysis assigned CDR3 sequences along with most-parsimonious VDJ recombination scenarios. A later analysis defined each TCR beta chain by its CDR3 amino acid sequence plus V-gene family, and excluded reads lacking a unique V-gene family. To address suspected cross-contamination and a sequencing artifact, a later analysis removed roughly 640 highly shared, low-generation-probability nucleotide sequences. For each public chain, a later analysis derived a clonal expansion index from normalized ranks of inferred template counts within each repertoire. In a later analysis, generation probabilities were computed with a VDJ recombination model fitted to out-of-frame rearrangements, and the resulting probabilities were checked against IGoR. Hypergeometric tests were used in a later analysis to score TCR-TCR, TCR-HLA and TCR-CMV co-occurrence, with a repertoire-size bias correction applied to the TCR pairs. A later analysis estimated false discovery rates by permuting HLA or CMV assignments 20 times. A later analysis grouped co-occurring TCRs with DBSCAN, adding TCRdist sequence similarity when clustering within HLA-allele-positive subsets. Co-occurrence clustering excluded repertoires with fewer than 30,000 or more than 120,000 public chains, plus five with anomalous nucleotide sharing. TCRdb retrieved this table from immuneACCESS and kept in-frame rearrangements only. Not all clones are present; in checked studies, unresolved V genes account for under half, and no reason is known for the remainder. V, J and clone size derive from that table, while D and trimming were established from the DNA sequence. The table for this sample lists more than 95,000 clones; 8% to 11% of them were counted only once. In total, the top ten clones hold 3.5% to 5% of the sample.

Deletion took 3 bases off V and 0 bases off J, with a span of 18 bases between the germline ends. The CDR3 holds 17 amino acids from the cysteine to the phenylalanine. This entry keeps only the CDR3 DNA: 51 bases, framed from base 1. CDR1 is given as SGHNT and CDR2 as YYREEE, both from the germline V gene (reference sequence). In total, just over 650 healthy bone marrow donors made up the cohort. At the time of sampling, all cohort members were nominally healthy, though unrecorded immune exposures were likely present. The donor was CMV seropositive and was included in the group of 289 seropositive cohort members. A peripheral blood sample was collected from each donor, and TCR beta sequencing was performed on peripheral blood mononuclear cells. Genomic DNA was extracted from the blood cell samples with the Qiagen DNeasy Blood Extraction Kit. This clone has only a few counts. It lacks a known antigen. Base-call qualities are not available, and no considerably larger clone is one nucleotide away.

The source is a woman between 18 and 29 years old in good health and CMV-seropositive. The rearrangement joined TRBV5-4 to TRBJ1-2; TRBD1 could be the D gene, as 5 bases match. What was sequenced was PBMCs. DNA sequence: TGTGCCAGCAGCTATGGGGCAGACCAGTACCCTAACTATGGCTACACCTTC. Its product reads: CASSYGADQYPNYGYTF.